This TCR beta chain came from a study of blood T cell repertoires in COVID-19. The sample holds one count of this clone. Sequencing was performed with immunoSEQ multiplex PCR; in TCRdb, only in-frame clones are kept and a portion is missing. The table lists roughly 87,000 clones, 65% to 85% of them singletons. The CDR3 loop spans 13 amino acids. Trimming cost V 2 bases and J 5 bases, with 9 bases left between them. Germline V gene lookup returns CDR1 SGHAT and CDR2 FQDESV (reference sequence). The chain carries TRBV11-1 and TRBJ2-5, with D hard to call. Sample: peripheral blood. This clonotype was obtained from a woman aged 60-75 years with acute or convalescent COVID-19. The CDR3 loop reads CASSLTGAETQYF. In nucleotides, the CDR3 is TGTGCCAGCAGCTTAACTGGTGCGGAGACCCAGTACTTC.